The 19 T cell receptor beta chains listed next were all sequenced from one sample in a study of OX40 agonist ivuxolimab in advanced cancers. Sequencing was performed with immunoSEQ multiplex PCR; in TCRdb, only in-frame clones are kept and a portion is missing. Of roughly 62,000 clones listed, roughly 88% are singletons. This material consisted of CD4+ or CD8+ T cells sorted from blood, taken in a trial of the OX40 agonist ivuxolimab. The origin of the receptors is an adult with an advanced solid tumor such as melanoma, head and neck, liver or kidney cancer.

The chain joins TRBV6-5 to TRBJ2-1, with D unresolved. This CDR3 comprises 14 residues. V lost 2 bases and J lost 10, with 15 bases in between. Germline CDR1 is MNHEY and CDR2 is SVGAGI. The CDR3, as DNA: TGTGCCAGCAGTTACCGCCCGGGCCCATGGGAGCAGTTCTTC. As protein: CASSYRPGPWEQFF.

The chain is built from TRBV6-4 and TRBJ1-6; D not resolved. With 3 bases removed from V and 9 bases from J, the gap between germline ends came to 12 bases. The germline V gene has CDR1 MRHNA and CDR2 SNTAGT. The length of the CDR3 is 14 residues. The CDR3 sequence is CASSEGTVGSPLHF. The CDR3 region has the DNA TGTGCCAGCAGTGAAGGAACAGTGGGTTCACCCCTCCACTTT.

The CDR3 protein is CATGGYDYGYTF. The CDR3 DNA reads TGTGCTACAGGGGGATATGACTATGGCTACACCTTC. This chain connects TRBV19 to TRBJ1-2, with TRBD1 matching 8 bases. Germline lookup yields CDR1 LNHDA and CDR2 SQIVND (reference sequence). The CDR3 runs 12 residues.

The chain couples TRBV11-1 to TRBJ1-2; D is uncertain. The length of the CDR3 is 13 residues. V was cut by 4 bases and J by 8 bases, with 14 bases left in between. The V gene's germline CDR1 is SGHAT and CDR2 FQDESV (reference sequence). CDR3 protein: CASSSVATRGYTF. The CDR3 DNA is TGTGCCAGCAGCTCAGTGGCGACAAGAGGCTACACCTTC.

This chain links TRBV5-5 with TRBJ2-2, with D perhaps TRBD1 (5 bases). V was cut by 4 bases and J by 5 bases, with 9 bases left in between. This CDR3 is 13 amino acids long. CDR1 SGHKS and CDR2 YYEKEE come from the germline V gene (reference sequence). CDR3 coding DNA: TGTGCCAGCAGCGAAGCAGGGACCGGGGAGCTGTTTTTT. Protein product: CASSEAGTGELFF.

The rearrangement links TRBV4-3 to TRBJ1-2; no clear D. The CDR3 contains 12 residues. Trimming shortened V by 1 base and J by 3 bases, and 3 bases separated the two germline ends. The V gene's germline CDR1 is LGHNA and CDR2 YSLEER. Written as DNA, the CDR3 is TGCGCCAGCAGCCAAGGGGACTATGGCTACACCTTC. Protein product: CASSQGDYGYTF.

J is TRBJ2-7 and V is TRBV11-2; 9 bases match TRBD1. Germline lookup yields CDR1 SGHAT and CDR2 FQNNGV. The CDR3 contains 17 residues. Trimming took 6 bases from V and 3 from J; bases not matched to a gene: 15. CDR3 nucleotides: TGTGCCAGCAGACCAACAGGGGGCCGGATTAAGGGCTACGAGCAGTACTTC. Amino acids: CASRPTGGRIKGYEQYF.

This clone was observed a few times. The chain links TRBV4-2 to TRBJ2-3; D is unclear. The germline V gene encodes CDR1 LGHNA and CDR2 YNFKEQ. CDR3 length: 13 amino acids. V was shortened by 7 bases and J by 1 base, with 9 bases between the two germline ends. Written as DNA, the CDR3 is TGTGCCAGCACGGGCGACCGCACAGATACGCAGTATTTT. Residues: CASTGDRTDTQYF.

The V and J genes are TRBV19 and TRBJ2-6; D unresolved. Germline values: CDR1 LNHDA, CDR2 SQIVND (reference sequence). V dropped 7 bases and J dropped 0 bases, with 7 bases sitting between them. The CDR3 sequence is 14 residues long. The CDR3 loop is CASIPGSGANVLTF. The CDR3 nucleotides read TGTGCCAGTATCCCCGGCTCTGGGGCCAACGTCCTGACTTTC.

The rearrangement joins TRBV4-1 to TRBJ2-5; D may be TRBD2 (6 bases). The germline V gene has CDR1 MGHRA and CDR2 YSYEKL. CDR3 size: 14 residues. Trimming stripped 1 base from V and 5 bases from J, with 11 bases between. The CDR3 DNA sequence: TGCGCCAGCAGCCAAGTTGGTAGCGGCGAGACCCAGTACTTC. This encodes CASSQVGSGETQYF.

This chain connects TRBV5-1 to TRBJ2-1; tentative D call: TRBD2 (6 bases). Between the trimmed V and J ends, which lost 5 bases and 8 bases, there was a span of 14 bases. This CDR3 comprises 13 residues. Germline loops: CDR1 SGHRS, CDR2 YFSETQ. CDR3 residues: CASRAGPRDEQFF. CDR3 sequence (DNA): TGCGCCAGCAGGGCGGGACCCCGGGATGAGCAGTTCTTC.

This clone was seen a handful of times. This chain connects TRBV18 to TRBJ2-7, with 7 positions matching TRBD1. Per the germline V gene, CDR1 is KGHSH and CDR2 is LQKENI. The CDR3 is 13 amino acids. J was trimmed by 3 bases and V by 6 bases; bases with no gene match: 5. CDR3: CASSQGQNYEQYF. The CDR3 coding sequence is TGTGCCAGCTCTCAGGGACAGAACTACGAGCAGTACTTC.

The CDR3 is CASSKTGYLAYEQYF. The CDR3 region has the DNA TGTGCCAGCAGTAAGACAGGGTATCTAGCCTACGAGCAGTACTTC. The chain recombines TRBV28 with TRBJ2-7; 7 bases match TRBD1. The J segment lost 2 bases and the V segment lost 5 bases, leaving 9 bases of the junction unmatched. The CDR3 runs to 15 residues. Germline lookup yields CDR1 MDHEN and CDR2 SYDVKM.

The chain carries TRBV13 and TRBJ1-1; D perhaps matches TRBD1 (5 bases). The germline gives CDR1 PRHDT, CDR2 FYEKMQ (reference sequence). The CDR3 spans 12 residues. Trimming cost V 4 bases and J 10 bases, with 13 bases left between them. CDR3 residues: CASSYGTDGAFF. CDR3 DNA sequence: TGTGCCAGCAGCTACGGGACGGATGGAGCTTTCTTT.

The V and J genes are TRBV5-1 and TRBJ2-7; 9 nucleotides match TRBD2. Germline CDR1 reads SGHRS; CDR2 reads YFSETQ. CDR3 length: 15 residues. V gave up 4 bases and J gave up 2 bases; unmatched junction bases: 7. CDR3 protein: CASSPEAGGAYEQYF. CDR3 nucleotides: TGCGCCAGCAGCCCCGAAGCGGGGGGAGCCTACGAGCAGTACTTC.

V and J are TRBV18 and TRBJ2-1; TRBD1 matches at 11 bases. The germline V gene has CDR1 KGHSH and CDR2 LQKENI. CDR3 length equals 18 residues. Trimming removed 3 bases from V and 7 bases from J; junction bases left unmatched: 14. The CDR3 protein is CASSPGSPGGQGGNEQFF. DNA of the CDR3: TGTGCCAGCTCACCCGGCTCTCCCGGGGGACAGGGGGGAAATGAGCAGTTCTTC.

The chain employs TRBV9 and TRBJ2-4; the D gene is possibly TRBD2 (5 bases). V was trimmed by 0 bases and J by 5 bases, leaving 6 bases between them. This CDR3 has 13 residues. Germline V gene data show CDR1 as SGDLS and CDR2 as YYNGEE. The chain's CDR3 is CASSVGSENIQYF. Written as DNA, the CDR3 is TGTGCCAGCAGCGTAGGTAGCGAAAACATTCAGTACTTC.

The rearrangement links TRBV7-2 to TRBJ2-2; D is ambiguous. This CDR3 is 17 amino acids long. The germline V gene has CDR1 SGHTA and CDR2 FQGNSA. Trimming stripped 2 bases from V and 2 bases from J, with 15 bases between. CDR3 residues: CASSLLSRWENTGELFF. CDR3 DNA: TGTGCCAGCAGCTTACTCAGCCGATGGGAAAACACCGGGGAGCTGTTTTTT.

The rearrangement joins TRBV11-2 to TRBJ2-5; D not certain. Germline loops: CDR1 SGHAT, CDR2 FQNNGV. The CDR3 extends over 13 amino acids. The V and J ends lost 2 bases and 0 bases respectively, with 4 bases between them. The CDR3 sequence is CASSLSYQETQYF. The CDR3 DNA is TGTGCCAGCAGCTTATCGTACCAAGAGACCCAGTACTTC.